The rows below give T cell receptor beta chains drawn from one sample of a study of a mutant IDH1 vaccine in newly diagnosed glioma. Sequencing used immunoSEQ multiplex PCR; TCRdb keeps in-frame clones, though not all of them. This sample has 26,000 or so clones; about four fifths occur once, and the top ten carry approximately 17%. Antigen specificity for these receptors is unknown. The material sequenced was PBMCs, taken from a glioma patient whose treatment included an IDH1 peptide vaccine. These receptors were taken from a woman aged 25 to 39 with glioma. The CDR3 runs from the conserved cysteine through the conserved F or W.

J gene,V gene,CDR3 protein
TRBJ1-1,TRBV5-1,CASSLEVNTEAFF
TRBJ1-5,TRBV19,CASSMGEARGNQPQHF
TRBJ2-2,TRBV30,CAWEEGKLTGELFF
TRBJ1-1,TRBV7-2,CASSPPGVVGTEAFF
TRBJ2-7,TRBV6-6,CASSYRTGLAYEQYF
TRBJ2-6,TRBV9,CASSAPIGRTGSLSGANVLTF
TRBJ1-1,TRBV18,CASSSGEAEAFF
TRBJ2-7,TRBV6-1,CASSEGRYEQYF
TRBJ1-3,TRBV18,CASSPGEGNTIYF
TRBJ2-5,TRBV5-4,CASSFSPREETQYF
TRBJ1-6,TRBV5-1,CAKSPLWTVNYNSPLHF
TRBJ1-4,TRBV10-2,CASSGFPGAPNEKLFF
TRBJ2-3,TRBV30,CAWESAGSTDTQYF
TRBJ1-6,TRBV6-5,CASSYSGEGNSPLHF
TRBJ1-2,TRBV6-5,CATGGVGYTF
TRBJ2-5,TRBV6-6,CASSYSKSFTETQYF
TRBJ1-4,TRBV7-2,CASSLEAQTGKLFF
TRBJ1-5,TRBV6-5,CASSYNRDGQPQHF
TRBJ1-2,TRBV7-2,CASSLVGRDGYTF
TRBJ2-7,TRBV7-9,CASSLSSYEQYF
TRBJ2-3,TRBV9,CASSPRGSGVTDTQYF
TRBJ1-1,TRBV4-1,CASSQVASFSEAFF
TRBJ2-7,TRBV5-8,CASSFLDSTEEQYF
TRBJ1-2,TRBV19,CASMQQGANYGYTF